The rows below give T cell receptor beta chains drawn from one sample of a study of CD4 T cells in relation to SARS-CoV-2 and coronaviruses. Assay used: immunoSEQ multiplex PCR; TCRdb lists only in-frame clones, some missing. The table lists some 30,000 clones, approximately 78% of them singletons. No cognate antigen is known for these TCRs. The material sequenced was CD4+ T cells from PBMCs, cultured in vitro. Receptors were obtained from a human donor in good health. CDR3s include the opening cysteine and the closing phenylalanine or tryptophan. Each record gives: D gene, V gene, clone size, J gene, CDR3 protein, CDR3 DNA. A D gene is named only where the DNA matches it firmly. Where a row states a size, it is once, few, many or the class of an expanded clone; other rows omit it.

>TRBD1|TRBV18|NA|TRBJ1-1
CASSLERQGTATEAFF
TGTGCCAGCTCACTCGAGCGACAGGGGACGGCCACTGAAGCTTTCTTT
>NA|TRBV7-2|medium-sized|TRBJ2-3
CASSFFADTQYF
TGTGCCAGCAGCTTCTTCGCAGATACGCAGTATTTT
>NA|TRBV5-1|NA|TRBJ1-4
CASKNEKLFF
TGCGCCAGCAAGAATGAAAAACTGTTTTTT
>NA|TRBV7-9|NA|TRBJ2-2
CASSFSGSLGTGELFF
TGTGCCAGCAGCTTTAGCGGAAGCCTGGGGACCGGGGAGCTGTTTTTT
>NA|TRBV18|NA|TRBJ2-5
CASSPRVQETQYF
TGTGCCAGCTCACCAAGGGTCCAAGAGACCCAGTACTTC
>TRBD1|TRBV11-2|NA|TRBJ1-2
CASSLDRGRGYTF
TGTGCCAGCAGCTTAGATAGGGGGCGAGGCTACACCTTC
>TRBD1|TRBV29-1|NA|TRBJ1-4
CSVAVRGEKLFF
TGCAGCGTTGCAGTCAGGGGGGAAAAACTGTTTTTT
>TRBD2|TRBV7-9|NA|TRBJ2-3
CASTNPAGGTDTQYF
TGTGCCAGCACCAACCCGGCGGGGGGCACAGATACGCAGTATTTT
>NA|TRBV14|NA|TRBJ2-7
CASSPVGGDEQYF
TGTGCCAGCAGCCCCGTCGGCGGGGACGAGCAGTACTTC
>TRBD2|TRBV7-9|NA|TRBJ2-1
CASSYERGAYNEQFF
TGTGCCAGCAGCTACGAGCGGGGGGCCTACAATGAGCAGTTCTTC
>NA|TRBV3-1/TRBV3-2|NA|TRBJ2-2
CASSQGVAHGELFF
TGTGCCAGCAGCCAAGGGGTAGCGCACGGGGAGCTGTTTTTT
>NA|TRBV2|few|TRBJ1-4
CASSVTGLTNEKLFF
TGTGCCAGCAGTGTAACGGGTCTCACTAATGAAAAACTGTTTTTT
>NA|TRBV3-1/TRBV3-2|NA|TRBJ2-7
CASSPSFGMSYEQYF
TGTGCCAGCAGCCCATCGTTCGGGATGTCCTACGAGCAGTACTTC
>NA|TRBV28|NA|TRBJ1-2
CASSLLGINYGYTF
TGTGCCAGCAGTTTACTGGGGATAAACTATGGCTACACCTTC
>NA|TRBV5-5|once|TRBJ2-7
CASSESGTSYEQYF
TGTGCCAGCAGCGAATCCGGGACCTCCTACGAGCAGTACTTC
>TRBD2|TRBV11-2|NA|TRBJ2-7
CASRTAGSYEQYF
TGTGCCAGCAGAACAGCGGGATCCTACGAGCAGTACTTC
>NA|TRBV3-1/TRBV3-2|NA|TRBJ2-5
CANSQARAVVGEKTQYF
TGTGCCAACAGCCAAGCTCGGGCCGTGGTCGGGGAAAAGACCCAGTACTTC
>NA|TRBV5-1|NA|TRBJ2-7
CASSLGARGRTYEQYF
TGCGCCAGCAGCTTGGGCGCGCGGGGACGAACCTACGAGCAGTACTTC
>NA|TRBV21-1|NA|TRBJ1-5
CASSKAKGAEGNQPQHF
TGTGCCAGCAGCAAGGCAAAGGGGGCGGAAGGTAATCAGCCCCAGCATTTT
>NA|TRBV7-2|NA|TRBJ2-3
CASSTNADTQYF
TGTGCCAGCAGCACCAACGCCGATACGCAGTATTTT
>NA|TRBV28|NA|TRBJ2-1
CASSLNQGYEQFF
TGTGCCAGCAGTTTAAATCAGGGTTATGAGCAGTTCTTC
>NA|TRBV9|NA|TRBJ2-7
CASSVTGHSYEQYF
TGTGCCAGCAGCGTAACGGGGCATTCCTACGAGCAGTACTTC
>TRBD2|TRBV7-9|NA|TRBJ2-3
CASSLIAGGLRDTQYF
TGTGCCAGCAGTCTAATAGCGGGGGGCCTACGAGATACGCAGTATTTT
>NA|TRBV2|NA|TRBJ1-5
CASGLGEVNQPQHF
TGTGCCAGTGGACTCGGGGAGGTCAATCAGCCCCAGCATTTT
>NA|TRBV12-5|NA|TRBJ1-3
CASGAYRDFLSSGNTIYF
TGTGCTAGTGGTGCATACCGGGACTTCCTAAGCTCTGGAAACACCATATATTTT
>NA|TRBV5-1|NA|TRBJ2-3
CASSFLDYATDTQYF
TGCGCCAGCAGCTTCCTGGACTACGCCACAGATACGCAGTATTTT
>NA|TRBV28|NA|TRBJ1-4
CASSLSQVNEKLFF
TGTGCCAGCAGTTTATCGCAGGTCAATGAAAAACTGTTTTTT
>TRBD2|TRBV7-2|NA|TRBJ2-1
CASSPRERGAYNEQFF
TGTGCCAGCAGCCCCCGGGAGCGGGGGGCCTACAATGAGCAGTTCTTC
>NA|TRBV6-5|NA|TRBJ2-7
CASSYSTPRRGYEQYF
TGTGCCAGCAGTTACTCGACTCCACGGCGGGGCTACGAGCAGTACTTC
>NA|TRBV19|NA|TRBJ2-5
CASGAGSQETQYF
TGTGCCAGTGGGGCGGGGTCGCAAGAGACCCAGTACTTC
>NA|TRBV20-1|NA|TRBJ2-6
CSANEGSSGANVLTF
TGCAGTGCTAATGAAGGAAGCTCTGGGGCCAACGTCCTGACTTTC
>TRBD2|TRBV18|once|TRBJ2-7
CASSLGGGYEQYF
TGTGCCAGCTCGTTGGGGGGGGGCTACGAGCAGTACTTC
>NA|TRBV5-1|NA|TRBJ2-7
CASRLDTGAYEQYF
TGCGCCAGCAGGCTCGACACAGGAGCCTACGAGCAGTACTTC
>NA|TRBV10-3|few|TRBJ1-1
CAISETMNTEAFF
TGTGCCATCAGTGAGACCATGAACACTGAAGCTTTCTTT
>NA|TRBV11-3|NA|TRBJ2-7
CASSLGGRDEQYF
TGTGCCAGCAGCTTGGGAGGTCGGGACGAGCAGTACTTC
>NA|TRBV6-5|NA|TRBJ1-2
CASRETGYDYGYTF
TGTGCCAGCAGAGAGACAGGTTACGACTATGGCTACACCTTC
>TRBD1|TRBV5-8|NA|TRBJ1-5
CASSDQRTGVSGNQPQHF
TGTGCCAGCAGCGATCAGCGGACAGGGGTTAGTGGCAATCAGCCCCAGCATTTT
>NA|TRBV7-2|NA|TRBJ1-3
CASSAHGAGNTIYF
TGTGCCAGCAGCGCCCACGGGGCAGGAAACACCATATATTTT
>NA|TRBV10-1|NA|TRBJ1-1
CASSVGRNTEAFF
TGCGCCAGCAGTGTTGGGAGAAACACTGAAGCTTTCTTT
>NA|TRBV18|NA|TRBJ2-3
CASSRQPTGQTTDTQYF
TGTGCCAGCTCACGCCAACCGACCGGGCAAACCACAGATACGCAGTATTTT